The clone carrying this T cell receptor (beta chain) was seen only a few times. What it binds is not known. This clone may be a read error of a much larger clone one base away. The data were obtained in a study of post-analysis software for immune sequencing data. Turning to the study itself: Relapsing-remitting, secondary progressive and progressive-relapsing multiple sclerosis courses were included. Study-wide points: Strong co-clustering by F measure was seen for same-batch samples. With TRBV5-6, TRBV5-1 and TRBV20-1 included, about five TRBV segments were more frequent in patients than in controls. Patients with multiple sclerosis recorded significantly lower normalized Chao1 diversity than controls, the study found.

The CDR3 contains 15 residues. Trimming took 1 base from V and 4 from J; bases not matched to a gene: 5. CDR1 is SGHVS, CDR2 FQNEAQ, per germline. Researchers reported that TCR beta cDNA libraries carried unique molecular identifiers. T cells numbering roughly 1 to 11 million yielded cDNA molecules that totaled roughly 500,000. TCRdb itself ran the PCR reads through MiXCR, one entry per CDR3 protein. The repertoire holds a few hundred thousand distinct CDR3 sequences, 35% to 40% seen once, with under 5% in the top ten. V and J are TRBV7-8 and TRBJ2-3; 7 bases fit TRBD1. The sample was blood. This TCR came from a girl aged 10-17 years with multiple sclerosis. The CDR3 protein is CASSLGRGGPDTQYF. DNA for the CDR3: TGTGCCAGCAGCTTAGGGAGAGGGGGCCCAGATACGCAGTATTTT.